The next 14 T cell receptor beta chains were all read from a single sample in a study of T-cell reconstitution after alpha-beta-depleted transplantation in children. The library targeted TCRbeta and was prepared with unique molecular identifiers. TCRdb called the PCR reads again in MiXCR, with one record for every CDR3 protein. The repertoire holds 200,000 to 250,000 distinct CDR3 sequences, with 11% as singletons. Sample: PBMCs, taken before TCRalphabeta/CD19-depleted stem cell transplant. All receptors derive from a child under two years old with acute myeloid leukemia, due to receive a stem cell transplant.

This clonotype was recorded at least ten times. For the CDR3, the DNA is TGTGCCAGCAGCTTAGAGGTTGGCTACACCTTC. Amino acid sequence: CASSLEVGYTF. V and J are TRBV7-9 and TRBJ1-2; D is uncertain. The CDR3 is made up of 11 amino acids. V gave up 1 base and J gave up 7 bases, with 4 bases separating them. Looked up from germline, CDR1 is SEHNR and CDR2 is FQNEAQ (reference sequence).

This clonotype was observed at least ten times. J is TRBJ2-2 and V is TRBV7-2; D ambiguous. Trimming shortened V by 3 bases and J by 5 bases, and 7 bases separated the two germline ends. The CDR3 has 13 amino acids. The germline V gene encodes CDR1 SGHTA and CDR2 FQGNSA. CDR3 DNA: TGTGCCAGCAGCTTGACAAAAACCGGGGAGCTGTTTTTT. Residues: CASSLTKTGELFF. The variable domain in full, with the rest retrieved from reference TRBV7-2 and TRBJ2-2, is GAGVSQSPSNKVTEKGKDVELRCDPISGHTALYWYRQSLGQGLEFLIYFQGNSAPDKSGLPSDRFSAERTGGSVSTLTIQRTQQEDSAVYLCASSLTKTGELFFGEGSRLTVL.

Remarks on this clonotype: This may be a read error, as it is one base from a much larger clone. This chain uses TRBV10-3 with TRBJ1-5, with D uncertain. The CDR3 has 13 residues. CDR1 is ENHRY and CDR2 is SYGVKD in the germline V gene. V was trimmed by 6 bases and J by 6 bases, leaving 12 bases between them. The CDR3 DNA follows: TGTGCCATCAGCCGGGAACGCAGTCAGCCCCAGCATTTT. Its translation: CAISRERSQPQHF.

This clonotype was counted at least ten times. The chain carries TRBV24-1 and TRBJ2-7; 8 bases line up with TRBD1. The CDR3 sequence is 15 residues long. The germline V gene encodes CDR1 KGHDR and CDR2 SFDVKD. V dropped 4 bases and J dropped 2; count of bases not matched to a gene: 6. CDR3 sequence reads: CATSDRTGNPYEQYF. For the CDR3, the DNA is TGTGCCACCAGTGACCGGACAGGGAACCCCTACGAGCAGTACTTC.

This clonotype was recorded many times. The V gene is TRBV9, the J gene TRBJ1-5; the D is unclear. Germline loops: CDR1 SGDLS, CDR2 YYNGEE. Trimming removed 0 bases from V and 0 bases from J, with 7 bases in between. CDR3 length: 15 amino acids. The CDR3 spells CASSVDRYSNQPQHF. The DNA for the CDR3 is TGTGCCAGCAGCGTAGACAGATATAGCAATCAGCCCCAGCATTTT.

This clonotype was observed many times. This chain uses TRBV28 with TRBJ2-7; TRBD2 matches 8 bases. The length of the CDR3 is 15 residues. Germline-derived CDR1 and CDR2 are MDHEN and SYDVKM. V was pared by 4 bases and J by 5 bases, with 10 bases of the junction left unmatched. The CDR3: CASSSPGERENEQYF. The CDR3 DNA reads TGTGCCAGCAGTTCCCCTGGGGAGCGGGAGAACGAGCAGTACTTC. Based on the CDR3 plus reference TRBV28 and TRBJ2-7, the full variable domain is DVKVTQSSRYLVKRTGEKVFLECVQDMDHENMFWYRQDPGLGLRLIYFSYDVKMKEKGDIPEGYSVSREKKERFSLILESASTNQTSMYLCASSSPGERENEQYFGPGTRLTVT.

This sequence joins TRBV2 and TRBJ1-5; maybe TRBD1 (5 bases). The V and J ends lost 1 base and 13 bases respectively, with 14 bases between them. The germline V gene has CDR1 SNHLY and CDR2 FYNNEI. CDR3 length: 13 residues. CDR3 in amino acids: CASSEVKEGTQHF. The CDR3, as DNA: TGTGCCAGCAGTGAAGTAAAGGAAGGGACGCAGCATTTT.

In this sample, this clonotype turned up many times. The V call is TRBV7-2, the J call TRBJ1-1; no reliable D call. V was clipped by 3 bases and J by 5 bases, with 13 bases between them. Germline V gene data show CDR1 as SGHTA and CDR2 as FQGNSA. The CDR3 is 14 residues long. The CDR3 sequence is CASSFRNGVTEAFF. The CDR3 DNA follows: TGTGCCAGCAGCTTCCGAAACGGGGTGACTGAAGCTTTCTTT.

This clonotype was picked up many times. The chain is built from TRBV7-8 and TRBJ2-3; TRBD2 aligns across 7 bases. The V and J ends lost 2 bases and 2 bases, in that order; junction bases with no gene match: 7. Looked up from germline, CDR1 is SGHVS and CDR2 is FQNEAQ. CDR3 length: 16 amino acids. CDR3 amino acids: CASSLRLAETTDTQYF. CDR3 in DNA: TGTGCCAGCAGCTTACGGCTAGCGGAAACCACAGATACGCAGTATTTT.

This clonotype was detected ten times or more. V and J are TRBV7-2 and TRBJ1-3; D gene uncertain. This CDR3 has 12 amino acids. CDR1 is SGHTA and CDR2 is FQGNSA in the germline V gene. V shed 3 bases and J shed 5 bases, with 5 bases lying between them. The CDR3 sequence: CASSFYRNTIYF. The CDR3 bases are TGTGCCAGCAGCTTCTACCGAAACACCATATATTTT.

This clonotype was detected many times. The V and J genes are TRBV24-1 and TRBJ2-1; 9 positions match TRBD1. The CDR3 has 14 amino acids. V shed 9 bases, J shed 2 bases, and the junction held 4 bases outside the gene matches. Germline loops: CDR1 KGHDR, CDR2 SFDVKD. DNA of the CDR3: TGTGCCACCGAAACAGGGGGCGCCTACAATGAGCAGTTCTTC. This gives the protein CATETGGAYNEQFF.

The rearrangement uses TRBV5-1 and TRBJ1-1; a weak D match, TRBD1 (5 bases). CDR1 SGHRS and CDR2 YFSETQ come from the germline V gene. The germline V and J ends were trimmed by 2 bases and 2 bases, with 10 bases remaining between them. The CDR3 is 14 residues long. The CDR3 region has the DNA TGCGCCAGCAGCTTACCGGGACCTAACACTGAAGCTTTCTTT. Its protein is CASSLPGPNTEAFF.

This clonotype has only a few counts. This chain links TRBV10-3 with TRBJ1-3; D not resolved. The CDR3 is 14 amino acids. Germline CDR1 ENHRY, CDR2 SYGVKD. Trimming stripped 2 bases from V and 0 bases from J, with 5 bases between. CDR3 DNA sequence: TGTGCCATCAGTGAGGGAGTCTCTGGAAACACCATATATTTT. Its translation: CAISEGVSGNTIYF.

Comments on this clonotype: A much larger clone lies a single base off, so this may be a read error. The chain recombines TRBV5-1 with TRBJ2-3, with a tentative D call TRBD2 (5 bases). The CDR3 consists of 14 residues. Germline-derived CDR1 and CDR2 are SGHRS and YFSETQ. CDR3 bases: TGCGCCAACAGCTTGGAGGCGGTTACAGATACGCAGTATTTT. This codes for CANSLEAVTDTQYF.